The entry that follows covers one T cell receptor (beta chain) sequence. No antigen is known for it. Per-nucleotide qualities are absent, and no much larger clonotype sits a single base away. The data derive from a study of CD8 T cells in Susac syndrome (dated by TCRdb to about 2019). Regarding the complete study: The study used repertoire sequencing to test whether antigen drove CD8+ T cell activation and differentiation in Susac syndrome. The study at large found these results: The number of individuals in the TCR sequencing and HLA analysis was recognized as being relatively small.

High-throughput TCR beta sequencing profiled peripheral blood CD8+ and CD4+ T cells from healthy donors, Susac syndrome patients and multiple sclerosis patients. The multiple sclerosis controls were treatment-naive patients who had stable or active relapsing-remitting disease and met the revised McDonald criteria. Bulk CD8+ and CD4+ T cells were purified by magnetic negative isolation, whereas CD8+ TEMRA cells were enriched by FACS. Blood was drawn into EDTA tubes, processed within 24 hours, and PBMCs were isolated by density gradient centrifugation. PBMCs intended for TCR sequencing were frozen in liquid nitrogen and were later thawed in a 37 degrees C water bath. Purity of sorted or isolated CD4+, CD8+ and CD8+ TEMRA cells was at least 90%. Trimming at the junction amounts to 6 bases on V and 4 bases on J, and the germline ends lie 16 bases apart. CDR1 SQVTM and CDR2 ANQGSEA are derived from the germline V gene. The CDR3 measures 14 amino acids from cysteine to phenylalanine. Of the read, only the CDR3 DNA is kept; its 42 bases are in frame from base 1.

RNA was extracted using the RNeasy kit, and roughly 0.45 to 1 microgram was reverse transcribed with random hexamers. The immunoSEQ multiplex PCR assay, which covers 54 Vbeta and 13 Jbeta segments, was used to amplify TCR beta CDR3 regions. To correct PCR amplification bias, a synthetic template baseline was used for both primer optimization and computational correction. The original methods were these. Reads were annotated to V, D and J genes per IMGT and analyzed with immunoSEQ Analyzer, keeping only productive sequences. Clonality was computed as one minus Shannon entropy normalized by log2 of the number of productive unique sequences. Public and private clones were assessed among the 100 most prevalent clones of each patient and control. A clone was defined as Susac-specific if it was absent from the healthy and MS cohorts, from some 1,100 published viral clones and from other ImmuneACCESS disease sequences. Using fastp at Q25 and MiXCR, TCRdb reprocessed the public reads and kept productive beta chains. CDR3 protein duplicates are merged, each entry listing the most common genes and DNA. For this entry, the V and J calls and clone size follow TCRdb and not the study's own pipeline. This sample gives 200,000 to 250,000 distinct CDR3 sequences in total; about 95% of them show up just once. 0.08% to 0.095% of the sample lies in the top ten.

Sample: CD4+ T cells from PBMCs. The chain employs TRBV29-1 and TRBJ2-1; D gene: possibly TRBD2, on 5 matching bases. This sequence originates from a human donor with multiple sclerosis. The DNA reads as follows: TGCAGCGTCGCCCCGGACTCCAAATACAATGAGCAGTTCTTC. Its coded protein is CSVAPDSKYNEQFF.